Below, 4 T cell receptor beta chains from the same sample are listed, as sequenced in a study of CD8+ T cells in alopecia areata. Extraction of RNA preceded its reverse transcription into cDNA, which served as the sequencing template. Assay: immunoSEQ multiplex PCR; the TCRdb copy retains only in-frame clones and omits some. Found here are approximately 210,000 clones, under 70% of them singletons; the top ten hold about 1.2%. Treatment reported: oral pan-JAK inhibitor, 5-10 mg twice daily. The sample consisted of CD4+ T cells sorted from blood, taken between weeks 44 and 45, from a patient treated with tofacitinib. These receptor sequences come from a human donor with alopecia areata.

The chain uses TRBV4-3 and TRBJ2-4; 8 bases are a match to TRBD2. The CDR3 sequence is 16 residues long. Trimming took 4 bases from V and 6 from J; bases not matched to a gene: 11. Germline CDR1 and CDR2: LGHNA and YSLEER. CDR3 sequence: CASSRNSGSGGNIQYF. The CDR3 nucleotides are TGCGCCAGCAGCCGGAACAGCGGGAGCGGGGGAAACATTCAGTACTTC.

This chain connects TRBV23-1 to TRBJ2-7; D may correspond to TRBD1 or TRBD2 (5 bases each). TRBV23-1 belongs to the ORF category, with a function that is uncertain. V lost 1 base to trimming and J lost 2 bases, with 18 bases between them. This CDR3 comprises 17 residues. The CDR3 sequence: CASSQWFGTFETYEQYF. Written as DNA, the CDR3 is TGCGCCAGCAGTCAATGGTTCGGGACGTTCGAAACCTACGAGCAGTACTTC.

The chain recombines TRBV6-6 with TRBJ1-4, with D possibly matching TRBD1 (5 bases). V was pared by 6 bases and J by 7 bases, with 15 bases between. Germline lookup yields CDR1 MNHNY and CDR2 SVGAGI (reference sequence). The CDR3 runs to 14 residues. The CDR3 DNA reads as TGTGCCAGCAGCTCTACAGGTTCGAGTGAAAAACTGTTTTTT. This encodes CASSSTGSSEKLFF.

V gene TRBV27 combines with J gene TRBJ1-1; D perhaps matches TRBD1 (6 bases). Germline-derived CDR1 and CDR2 are MNHEY and SMNVEV (reference sequence). The CDR3 length is 15 residues. The V and J ends lost 5 bases and 1 base respectively, with 14 bases between them. The CDR3 loop reads CASSRQPGQNTEAFF. CDR3 nucleotides: TGTGCCAGCAGTCGCCAGCCGGGACAGAACACTGAAGCTTTCTTT.